This TCR beta chain was recorded in a study of cytomegalovirus exposure and HLA in healthy donors. Findings and limits, study-wide: More clonal expansion characterized HLA-associated TCR beta chains than equally common others in a later analysis. Both high specificity and high sensitivity reportedly marked the classifier's diagnosis of cytomegalovirus status. The study put some 160 TCR beta chains on its list as cytomegalovirus-associated. Association with HLA alleles at 0.05 false discovery rate was found for roughly 17,000 TCR beta sequences in a later analysis.

Concerning this clone: Its antigen remains unidentified.

PCR amplification relied on 60 Vbeta primers (plus 13 Jbeta primers). The assay was immunoSEQ multiplex PCR, and TCRdb's table has in-frame clones only and misses some. Here the sample table reports approximately 110,000 clones. The length of the CDR3 is 21 residues. Deletions cut 2 bases from V and 0 bases from J, with 23 bases between. The germline CDR1 and CDR2 sequences are MNHEY and SMNVEV (reference sequence). The TCR sequence derives from a man younger than 45 in good health and CMV-seronegative. The rearrangement links TRBV27 to TRBJ1-6; D is unclear. Sequenced material: PBMCs. The CDR3 reads CASSLAWGGGLLSSYNSPLHF. CDR3 DNA sequence: TGTGCCAGCAGTTTAGCCTGGGGTGGAGGGCTCCTAAGCTCCTATAATTCACCCCTCCACTTT.